This T cell receptor (beta chain) originates from a study of blood T cell repertoires in COVID-19. Study-wide background: The United States, Italy and Spain provided the acute and convalescent COVID-19 samples.

Individuals aged about 18 to 89 years were recruited from some 26 US areas. Participants in the exposed group had met a COVID-19 case in the 2 weeks before joining the study. This clone occurred once. The CDR3 runs to 19 residues. Per germline, CDR1 MNHEY and CDR2 SMNVEV (reference sequence). Unmatched junction bases numbered 16, after V lost 2 bases and J lost 2 bases. Method: immunoSEQ multiplex PCR; TCRdb's copy keeps in-frame clones and lacks some. The repertoire has some 290,000 clones, approximately 90% of them found once; the top ten carry less than 4%. Sequencing was carried out using PBMCs or T cells enriched from blood (not recorded which). The TCR originated in a woman younger than 45 who had been exposed to COVID-19. V usage is TRBV27 and J usage is TRBJ2-7; 9 nucleotides line up with TRBD1. The CDR3 loop is CASSLTGTGHRDTPYEQYF. CDR3 DNA sequence: TGTGCCAGCAGTTTAACCGGGACAGGGCACCGGGACACCCCCTACGAGCAGTACTTC.